One sample yielded the 5 T cell receptor beta chains listed below, sequenced in a study of blood T cell repertoires in COVID-19. The data were produced by immunoSEQ multiplex PCR, yet TCRdb's version contains in-frame clones alone and is incomplete. The sample lists about 220,000 clones, 85% occurring once. The sequenced sample consisted of peripheral blood. The receptors stem from a woman between 65 and 79 years old with COVID-19, enrolled during active disease.

CDR3 nucleotides: TGTGCCAGTAGTAGCGGACAGGGGAGTCAGCCCCAGCATTTT. The encoded protein is CASSSGQGSQPQHF. V gene TRBV19 combines with J gene TRBJ1-5; 9 bases align to TRBD1. The CDR3 loop spans 14 amino acids. Germline trimming cut 4 bases from V and 6 bases from J; bases unmatched to any gene: 4. Germline values: CDR1 LNHDA, CDR2 SQIVND (reference sequence).

The gene calls are TRBV25-1 and TRBJ1-1; TRBD1 is a possible D gene (5 bases). The germline CDR1 and CDR2 sequences are MGHDK and SYGVNS. The CDR3 sequence is 14 residues long. V gave up 6 bases and J gave up 6 bases, with 17 bases separating them. The CDR3 region has the DNA TGTGCCAGCAGGAGTCCAGGGTTGCTGTCTGAAGCTTTCTTT. This codes for CASRSPGLLSEAFF.

The chain recombines TRBV7-3 with TRBJ2-1; 7 bases match TRBD1. The V and J ends lost 4 bases and 3 bases, in that order; junction bases with no gene match: 9. Germline-derived CDR1 and CDR2 are SGHTA and FQGTGA. The length of the CDR3 is 16 residues. CDR3 DNA: TGTGCCAGCAGCTCATACTCGGGACAGCTCTACAATGAGCAGTTCTTC. It specifies CASSSYSGQLYNEQFF.

This chain joins TRBV7-2 and TRBJ1-3, with D maybe TRBD1 (5 bases). The CDR3 spans 13 residues. The germline gives CDR1 SGHTA, CDR2 FQGNSA. V was clipped by 5 bases and J by 0 bases, with 5 bases between them. The CDR3 nucleotides are TGTGCCAGCAGCGACAGCTCTGGAAACACCATATATTTT. This codes for CASSDSSGNTIYF.

The gene calls are TRBV27 and TRBJ2-7, with 7 nucleotides matching TRBD2. The CDR3 runs 14 residues. J was trimmed by 5 bases and V by 5 bases; bases with no gene match: 9. The germline CDR1 and CDR2 sequences are MNHEY and SMNVEV (reference sequence). The CDR3 spells CASSPRGVIDEQYF. Here the CDR3 DNA reads TGTGCCAGCAGTCCCCGGGGGGTTATTGACGAGCAGTACTTC.